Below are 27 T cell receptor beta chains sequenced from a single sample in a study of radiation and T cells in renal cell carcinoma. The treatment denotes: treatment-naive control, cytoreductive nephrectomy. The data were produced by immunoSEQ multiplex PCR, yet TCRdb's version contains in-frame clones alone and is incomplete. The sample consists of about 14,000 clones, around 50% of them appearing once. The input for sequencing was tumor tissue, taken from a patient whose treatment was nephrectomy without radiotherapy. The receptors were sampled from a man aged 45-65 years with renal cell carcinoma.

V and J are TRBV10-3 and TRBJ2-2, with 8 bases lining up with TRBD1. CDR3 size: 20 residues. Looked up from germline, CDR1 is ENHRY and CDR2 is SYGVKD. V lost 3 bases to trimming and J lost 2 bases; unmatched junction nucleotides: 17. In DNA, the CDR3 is TGTGCCATCAGTGATTTTCGAAACGGAAGACAGGGGCAAAACACCGGGGAGCTGTTTTTT. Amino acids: CAISDFRNGRQGQNTGELFF.

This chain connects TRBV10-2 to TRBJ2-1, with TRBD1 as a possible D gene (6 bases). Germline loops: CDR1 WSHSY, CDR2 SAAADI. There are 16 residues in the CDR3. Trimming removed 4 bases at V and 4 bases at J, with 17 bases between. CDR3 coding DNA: TGCGCCAGCAGTGGGTCGCTCCCTGACAGGTACAATGAGCAGTTCTTC. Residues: CASSGSLPDRYNEQFF.

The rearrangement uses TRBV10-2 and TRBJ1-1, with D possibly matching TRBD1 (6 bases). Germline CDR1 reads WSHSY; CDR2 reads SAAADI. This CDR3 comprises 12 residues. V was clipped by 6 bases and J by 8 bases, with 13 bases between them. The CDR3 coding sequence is TGCGCCAGCAGCGGGACAACGGGAGAAGCTTTCTTT. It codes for CASSGTTGEAFF.

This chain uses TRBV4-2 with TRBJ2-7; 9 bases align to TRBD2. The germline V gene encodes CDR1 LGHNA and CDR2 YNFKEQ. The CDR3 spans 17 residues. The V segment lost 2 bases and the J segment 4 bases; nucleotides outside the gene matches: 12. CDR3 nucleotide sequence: TGTGCCAGCAGCCAAATAGCGGGGGAAGGTTTCGGGTACGAGCAGTACTTC. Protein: CASSQIAGEGFGYEQYF.

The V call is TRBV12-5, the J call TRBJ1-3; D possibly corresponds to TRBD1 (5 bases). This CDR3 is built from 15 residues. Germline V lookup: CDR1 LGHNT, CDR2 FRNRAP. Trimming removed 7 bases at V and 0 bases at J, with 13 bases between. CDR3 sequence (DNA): TGTGCTAGTGTCCAGGGCCTTAGCTCTGGAAACACCATATATTTT. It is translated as CASVQGLSSGNTIYF.

This chain's CDR3 is CARDQGARKKNTEAFF. The CDR3 DNA sequence: TGTGCCAGAGACCAGGGGGCGCGTAAGAAGAACACTGAAGCTTTCTTT. The rearrangement links TRBV5-3 to TRBJ1-1; 8 bases fit TRBD1. TRBV5-3 counts as an open reading frame of uncertain function. V was pared by 7 bases and J by 1 base, with 12 bases of the junction left unmatched. This CDR3 contains 16 residues.

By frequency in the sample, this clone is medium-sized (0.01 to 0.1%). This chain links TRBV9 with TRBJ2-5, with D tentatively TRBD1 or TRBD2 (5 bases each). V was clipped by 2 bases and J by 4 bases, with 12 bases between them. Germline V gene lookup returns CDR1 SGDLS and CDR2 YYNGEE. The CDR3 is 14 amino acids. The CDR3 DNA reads TGTGCCAGCAGCGTGGGGGTCAGGTCAGAGACCCAGTACTTC. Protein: CASSVGVRSETQYF.

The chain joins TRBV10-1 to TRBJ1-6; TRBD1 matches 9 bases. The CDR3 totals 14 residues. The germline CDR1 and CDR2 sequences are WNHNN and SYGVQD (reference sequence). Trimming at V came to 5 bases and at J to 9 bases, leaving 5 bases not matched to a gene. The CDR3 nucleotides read TGCGCCAGCAGTAGCGGGACAGGGACTTCACCCCTCCACTTT. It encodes CASSSGTGTSPLHF.

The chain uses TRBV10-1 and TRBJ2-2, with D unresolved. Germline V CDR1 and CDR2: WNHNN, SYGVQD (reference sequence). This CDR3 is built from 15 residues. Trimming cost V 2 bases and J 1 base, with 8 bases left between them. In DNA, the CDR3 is TGCGCCAGCAGTGAGGGACCGATGAACACCGGGGAGCTGTTTTTT. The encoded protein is CASSEGPMNTGELFF.

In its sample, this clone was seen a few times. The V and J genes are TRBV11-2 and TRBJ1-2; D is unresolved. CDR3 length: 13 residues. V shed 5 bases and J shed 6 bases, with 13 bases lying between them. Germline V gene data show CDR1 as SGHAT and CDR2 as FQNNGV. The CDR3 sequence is CASSRVRVDGYTF. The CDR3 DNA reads TGTGCCAGCAGCCGCGTAAGGGTCGATGGCTACACCTTC.

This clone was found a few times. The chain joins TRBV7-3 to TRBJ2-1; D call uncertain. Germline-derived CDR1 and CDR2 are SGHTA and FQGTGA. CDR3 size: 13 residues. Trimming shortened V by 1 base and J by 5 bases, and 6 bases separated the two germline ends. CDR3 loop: CASSLRINNEQFF. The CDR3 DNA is TGTGCCAGCAGCTTAAGGATTAACAATGAGCAGTTCTTC. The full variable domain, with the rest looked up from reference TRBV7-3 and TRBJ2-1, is GAGVSQTPSNKVTEKGKYVELRCDPISGHTALYWYRQSLGQGPEFLIYFQGTGAADDSGLPNDRFFAVRPEGSVSTLKIQRTERGDSAVYLCASSLRINNEQFFGPGTRLTVL.

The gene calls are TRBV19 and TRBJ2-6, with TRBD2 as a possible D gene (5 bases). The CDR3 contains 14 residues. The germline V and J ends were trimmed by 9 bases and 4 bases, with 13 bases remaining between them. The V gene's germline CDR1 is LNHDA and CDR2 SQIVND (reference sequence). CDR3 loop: CASTRTGGANVLTF. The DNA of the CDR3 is TGTGCCAGCACTCGAACGGGAGGGGCCAACGTCCTGACTTTC.

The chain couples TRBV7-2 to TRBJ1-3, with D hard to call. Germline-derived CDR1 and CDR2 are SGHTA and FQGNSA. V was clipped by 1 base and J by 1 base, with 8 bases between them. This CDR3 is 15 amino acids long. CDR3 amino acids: CASSLVGGSGNTIYF. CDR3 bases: TGTGCCAGCAGCTTAGTGGGAGGGTCTGGAAACACCATATATTTT.

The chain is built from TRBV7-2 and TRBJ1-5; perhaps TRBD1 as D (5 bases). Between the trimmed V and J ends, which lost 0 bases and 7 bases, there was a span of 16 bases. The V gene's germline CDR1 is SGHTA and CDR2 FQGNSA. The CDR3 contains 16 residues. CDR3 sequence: CASSLARDFGIQPQHF. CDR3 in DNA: TGTGCCAGCAGCTTAGCCCGGGACTTTGGGATCCAGCCCCAGCATTTT.

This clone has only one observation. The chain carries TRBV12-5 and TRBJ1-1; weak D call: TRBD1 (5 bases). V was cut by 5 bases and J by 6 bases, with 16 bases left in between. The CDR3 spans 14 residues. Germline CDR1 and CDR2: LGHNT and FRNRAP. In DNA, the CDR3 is TGTGCTAGTGGTAAGGACGGGGCGGGGTCTGAAGCTTTCTTT. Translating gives CASGKDGAGSEAFF.

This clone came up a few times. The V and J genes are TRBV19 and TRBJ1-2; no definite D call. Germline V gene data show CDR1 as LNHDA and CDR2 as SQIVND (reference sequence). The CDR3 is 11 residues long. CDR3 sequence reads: CATETNYGYTF. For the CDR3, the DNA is TGTGCTACAGAAACTAACTATGGCTACACCTTC. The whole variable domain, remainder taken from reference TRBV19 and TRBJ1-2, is DGGITQSPKYLFRKEGQNVTLSCEQNLNHDAMYWYRQDPGQGLRLIYYSQIVNDFQKGDIAEGYSVSREKKESFPLTVTSAQKNPTAFYLCATETNYGYTFGSGTRLTVV.

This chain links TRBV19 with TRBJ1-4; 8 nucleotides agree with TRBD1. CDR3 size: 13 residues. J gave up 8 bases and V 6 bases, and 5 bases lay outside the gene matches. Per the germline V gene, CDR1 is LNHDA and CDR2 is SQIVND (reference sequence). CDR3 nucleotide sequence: TGTGCCAGTAGGGACAGGGATTACGAAAAACTGTTTTTT. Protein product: CASRDRDYEKLFF.

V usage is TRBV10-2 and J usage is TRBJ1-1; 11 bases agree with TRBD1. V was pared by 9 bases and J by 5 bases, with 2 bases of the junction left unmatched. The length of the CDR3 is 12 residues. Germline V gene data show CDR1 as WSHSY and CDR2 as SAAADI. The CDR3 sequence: CASGTGGTEAFF. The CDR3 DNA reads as TGCGCCAGTGGGACAGGGGGAACTGAAGCTTTCTTT.

CDR3 loop: CASSHPQMNTEAFF. The CDR3 bases are TGCGCCAGCAGCCATCCCCAAATGAACACTGAAGCTTTCTTT. V and J are TRBV4-1 and TRBJ1-1; D call uncertain. Looked up from germline, CDR1 is MGHRA and CDR2 is YSYEKL. CDR3 length: 14 residues. V was trimmed by 3 bases and J by 0 bases, leaving 8 bases between them.

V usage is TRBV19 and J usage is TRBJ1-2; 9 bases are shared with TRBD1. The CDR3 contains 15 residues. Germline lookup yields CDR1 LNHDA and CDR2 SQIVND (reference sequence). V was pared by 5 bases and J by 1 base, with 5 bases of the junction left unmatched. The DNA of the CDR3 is TGTGCCAGTAGTGGGACAGGGTTGGGTAACTATGGCTACACCTTC. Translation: CASSGTGLGNYGYTF.

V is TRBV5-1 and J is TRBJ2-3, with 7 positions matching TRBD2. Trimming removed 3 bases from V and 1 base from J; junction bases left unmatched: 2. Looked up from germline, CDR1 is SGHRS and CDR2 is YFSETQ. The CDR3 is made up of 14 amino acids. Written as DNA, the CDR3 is TGCGCCAGCAGCTCCCGGGGGGGCACAGATACGCAGTATTTT. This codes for CASSSRGGTDTQYF. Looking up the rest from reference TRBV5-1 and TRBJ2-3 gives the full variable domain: KAGVTQTPRYLIKTRGQQVTLSCSPISGHRSVSWYQQTPGQGLQFLFEYFSETQRNKGNFPGRFSGRQFSNSRSEMNVSTLELGDSALYLCASSSRGGTDTQYFGPGTRLTVL.

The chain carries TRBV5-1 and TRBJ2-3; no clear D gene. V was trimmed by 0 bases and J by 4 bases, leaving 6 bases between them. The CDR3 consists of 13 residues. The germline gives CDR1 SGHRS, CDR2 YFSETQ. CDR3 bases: TGCGCCAGCAGCTTGGGGTCATCAGATACGCAGTATTTT. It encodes CASSLGSSDTQYF.

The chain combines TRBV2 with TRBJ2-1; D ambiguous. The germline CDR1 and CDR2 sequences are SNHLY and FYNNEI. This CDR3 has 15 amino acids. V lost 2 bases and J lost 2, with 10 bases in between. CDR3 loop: CASSELPGAYNEQFF. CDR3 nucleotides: TGTGCCAGCAGTGAACTACCCGGAGCCTACAATGAGCAGTTCTTC.

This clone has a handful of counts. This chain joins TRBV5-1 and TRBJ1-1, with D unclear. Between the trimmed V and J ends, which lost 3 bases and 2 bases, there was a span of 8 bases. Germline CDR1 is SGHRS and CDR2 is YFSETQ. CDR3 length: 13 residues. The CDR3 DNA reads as TGCGCCAGCAGCTCTCCGGGAAACACTGAAGCTTTCTTT. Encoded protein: CASSSPGNTEAFF.

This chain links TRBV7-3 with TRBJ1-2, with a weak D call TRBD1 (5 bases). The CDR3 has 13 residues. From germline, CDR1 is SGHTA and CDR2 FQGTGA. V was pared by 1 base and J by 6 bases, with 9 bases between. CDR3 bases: TGTGCCAGCAGCTTAAGTCCAGGGAATGGCTACACCTTC. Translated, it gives CASSLSPGNGYTF.

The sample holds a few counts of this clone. The CDR3 region is CASSLRVSGETQYF. The CDR3 bases are TGCGCCAGCAGCTTGCGCGTGAGTGGAGAGACCCAGTACTTC. The chain recombines TRBV5-1 with TRBJ2-5, with D hard to call. V was pared by 1 base and J by 4 bases, with 11 bases between. Germline CDR1 is SGHRS and CDR2 is YFSETQ. This CDR3 is 14 amino acids long.

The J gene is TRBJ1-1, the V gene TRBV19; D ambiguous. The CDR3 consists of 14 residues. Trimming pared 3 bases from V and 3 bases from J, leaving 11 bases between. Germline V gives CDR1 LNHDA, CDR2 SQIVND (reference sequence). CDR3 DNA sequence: TGTGCCAGTAGTATGGCATGGAGGGACACTGAAGCTTTCTTT. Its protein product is CASSMAWRDTEAFF.